This record covers a single TCR beta chain. Its antigen is unknown. Researchers ran the PCR with 60 Vbeta and 13 Jbeta primers. This table comes from immunoSEQ multiplex PCR, and its TCRdb copy is limited to in-frame clones, with some not included. The sample yields approximately 150,000 clones, approximately 76% seen once. The sample is drawn from a study of cytomegalovirus exposure and HLA in healthy donors. Trimming took off 5 bases at V and 7 bases at J, with 15 bases between the two ends. This CDR3 has 14 amino acids. The germline V gene has CDR1 SGHDT and CDR2 YYEEEE. The study's findings and limits: Altogether, 150 or so TCR beta chains were recorded as cytomegalovirus-associated. Later analysis demonstrated an association between a missense DCLRE1C variant and TCR beta V- and J-gene trimming. Later work associated roughly 15,000 TCR beta sequences with HLA alleles at 0.05 false discovery rate. Donors were assumed by presence/absence analyses to have roughly uniform sequencing depth.

The chain uses TRBV5-6 and TRBJ1-4; D possibly corresponds to TRBD1 (6 bases). This TCR derives from a man in his 60s in good health and CMV-seronegative. The sequencing sample was made of PBMCs. Here the CDR3 DNA reads TGTGCCAGCAGACGACAGGCCGTGGGTGAAAAACTGTTTTTT. The encoded protein is CASRRQAVGEKLFF.